The 5 T cell receptor beta chains listed next were all sequenced from one sample in a study of identifying expanded T cells in peripheral blood. Sequencing used immunoSEQ multiplex PCR; TCRdb keeps in-frame clones, though not all of them. Here the sample spans approximately 130,000 clones, 65% to 90% being singletons. Sequenced sample: blood. The receptors come from a person aged 18 to 75 in good health.

The chain combines TRBV5-1 with TRBJ2-7; 7 nucleotides agree with TRBD1. The V segment lost 1 base and the J segment 5 bases; nucleotides outside the gene matches: 12. The CDR3 has 16 amino acids. The germline gives CDR1 SGHRS, CDR2 YFSETQ. In DNA, the CDR3 is TGCGCCAGCAGCTTGTCAGGGACAGCTCTAAGTGACGAGCAGTACTTC. Translation: CASSLSGTALSDEQYF.

The chain couples TRBV28 to TRBJ2-7; 7 positions agree with TRBD1. Per germline, CDR1 MDHEN and CDR2 SYDVKM. V shed 5 bases, J shed 6 bases, and the junction held 10 bases outside the gene matches. This CDR3 has 14 amino acids. Here the CDR3 DNA reads TGTGCCAGCAGTCCCCGGACAGGTTTGGGCGAGCAGTACTTC. It yields the protein CASSPRTGLGEQYF.

The V gene is TRBV7-2, the J gene TRBJ2-5, with 9 bases fitting TRBD2. The CDR3 consists of 16 residues. V shed 0 bases, J shed 1 base, and the junction held 3 bases outside the gene matches. The germline gives CDR1 SGHTA, CDR2 FQGNSA. CDR3 sequence: CASSLAGAGGQETQYF. CDR3 in DNA: TGTGCCAGCAGCTTAGCCGGAGCGGGGGGCCAAGAGACCCAGTACTTC.

V usage is TRBV30 and J usage is TRBJ2-2, with 11 bases fitting TRBD2. Looked up from germline, CDR1 is GTSNPN and CDR2 is SVGIG (reference sequence). CDR3 size: 15 residues. The ends lost 6 bases at V and 9 bases at J; junction bases unmatched: 12. CDR3 amino acids: CACFTSGSKVRELFF. The CDR3 DNA sequence: TGTGCCTGCTTTACTAGCGGGAGTAAGGTAAGGGAGCTGTTTTTT.

The chain carries TRBV10-3 and TRBJ1-2; maybe TRBD1 (6 bases). The ends were cut back, 8 bases at V and 2 bases at J, with 15 bases in the middle. The CDR3 is 14 residues long. CDR1 and CDR2 from the germline V gene are ENHRY and SYGVKD. CDR3 coding DNA: TGTGCCATCGGGACACAGGAGACAAACTATGGCTACACCTTC. Translated, it gives CAIGTQETNYGYTF.